This passage covers 27 T cell receptor beta chains from one sample sequenced in a study of early T cells in non-severe SARS-CoV-2 infection. TCRdb reprocessed the 5' RACE reads with MiXCR, giving one entry per CDR3 protein. The table records roughly 54,000 distinct CDR3 sequences, 5.6% of them present only once. Sequences were obtained from whole blood. The receptors originated from an adult who was a healthcare worker with PCR-confirmed SARS-CoV-2 infection or an uninfected control (not recorded which).

The rearrangement joins TRBV20-1 to TRBJ2-2; a possible D gene is TRBD2 (5 bases). From germline, CDR1 is DFQATT and CDR2 SNEGSKA (reference sequence). This CDR3 region has 14 residues. Trimming pared 1 base from V and 3 bases from J, leaving 9 bases between. CDR3 coding DNA: TGCAGTGCTAGAGGAAGTAGCGACACCGGGGAGCTGTTTTTT. It is translated as CSARGSSDTGELFF.

Only a few counts were recorded for this clonotype. The chain joins TRBV25-1 to TRBJ1-4, with D uncertain. Trimming took off 4 bases at V and 0 bases at J, with 9 bases between the two ends. The CDR3 is made up of 15 amino acids. Germline CDR1 MGHDK, CDR2 SYGVNS. The CDR3 loop reads CASSGRRATNEKLFF. The CDR3 coding sequence is TGTGCCAGCAGTGGGCGGCGGGCAACTAATGAAAAACTGTTTTTT.

There are many counts of this clonotype. The chain carries TRBV5-1 and TRBJ2-5, with 10 nucleotides matching TRBD2. The J segment lost 1 base and the V segment lost 3 bases, leaving 6 bases of the junction unmatched. CDR1 and CDR2 from the germline V gene are SGHRS and YFSETQ. The CDR3 loop spans 16 amino acids. In DNA, the CDR3 is TGCGCCAGCAGCTCCCTTAGCGGGGGGACCCAAGAGACCCAGTACTTC. Its protein is CASSSLSGGTQETQYF.

This clonotype was recorded at least ten times. The chain couples TRBV28 to TRBJ1-5; D is possibly TRBD1 (5 bases). In germline, CDR1 is MDHEN, CDR2 SYDVKM. This CDR3 region has 13 residues. Deletions cut 6 bases from V and 12 bases from J, with 18 bases between. The CDR3 DNA reads as TGTGCCAGCAGCGGGGGGGGTACGGGTATCCAGCATTTT. Its protein product is CASSGGGTGIQHF.

V and J are TRBV5-4 and TRBJ1-6, with D perhaps TRBD1 (5 bases). The CDR3 is 16 amino acids. Germline-derived CDR1 and CDR2 are SGHNT and YYREEE (reference sequence). With 0 bases removed from V and 6 bases from J, the gap between germline ends came to 13 bases. DNA for the CDR3: TGTGCCAGCAGCTTGGTATCTAGGGGCGGTAATTCACCCCTCCACTTT. Translating it yields CASSLVSRGGNSPLHF. The variable domain in full, completed from reference TRBV5-4 and TRBJ1-6, reads ETGVTQSPTHLIKTRGQQVTLRCSSQSGHNTVSWYQQALGQGPQFIFQYYREEENGRGNFPPRFSGLQFPNYSSELNVNALELDDSALYLCASSLVSRGGNSPLHFGNGTRLTVT.

This clonotype has ten or more counts. The chain uses TRBV4-3 and TRBJ1-1; D may be TRBD1 (5 bases). Trimming took 0 bases from V and 5 from J, leaving 13 bases between them. Per the germline V gene, CDR1 is LGHNA and CDR2 is YSLEER. The CDR3 totals 15 residues. CDR3 protein: CASSQDTGAGTEAFF. The CDR3 bases are TGCGCCAGCAGCCAAGATACAGGAGCGGGTACTGAAGCTTTCTTT.

This clonotype has more than one count but fewer than ten. The V call is TRBV7-2, the J call TRBJ1-2, with D maybe TRBD1 (6 bases). The germline V and J ends were trimmed by 1 base and 0 bases, with 12 bases remaining between them. Germline V lookup: CDR1 SGHTA, CDR2 FQGNSA. This CDR3 spans 16 amino acids. The chain's CDR3 is CASSLGGGKTNYGYTF. CDR3 DNA sequence: TGTGCCAGCAGCTTAGGAGGGGGGAAGACTAACTATGGCTACACCTTC.

The V call is TRBV21-1, the J call TRBJ1-2; the table calls TRBD1, which could not be checked here. TRBV21-1 is shown as a pseudogene. This CDR3 has 16 residues. The CDR3 here is CASSKVGGTGTYGYTF. CDR3 nucleotide sequence: TGTGCCAGCAGCAAAGTAGGCGGGACAGGCACCTATGGCTACACCTTC.

This clonotype showed up many times. The genes are TRBV30 and TRBJ1-1, with D maybe TRBD1 (6 bases). With 3 bases removed from V and 0 bases from J, the gap between germline ends came to 11 bases. CDR3 length: 14 residues. CDR1 is GTSNPN, CDR2 SVGIG, per germline (reference sequence). CDR3 amino acids: CAWRLTGMNTEAFF. The CDR3 nucleotides read TGTGCCTGGAGATTGACAGGAATGAACACTGAAGCTTTCTTT.

This clonotype was seen ten or more times. The V call is TRBV4-1, the J call TRBJ2-5; no firm D call. Between the trimmed V and J ends, which lost 3 bases and 6 bases, there was a span of 11 bases. Germline CDR1 reads MGHRA; CDR2 reads YSYEKL. This CDR3 has 13 residues. In DNA form, the CDR3 reads TGCGCCAGCAGCCAGGGCGACCGACAGACCCAGTACTTC. Amino acids: CASSQGDRQTQYF.

This clonotype has a count of ten or more. The chain carries TRBV2 and TRBJ2-3; TRBD1 might be the D (6 bases). CDR1 SNHLY and CDR2 FYNNEI come from the germline V gene. The CDR3 length is 15 residues. V was clipped by 3 bases and J by 2 bases, with 12 bases between them. Written as DNA, the CDR3 is TGTGCCAGCAGTGACAGGGGATTAGACACAGATACGCAGTATTTT. Residues: CASSDRGLDTDTQYF.

This clonotype occurred many times. This sequence joins TRBV7-2 and TRBJ1-1; no clear D gene. The CDR3 extends over 13 amino acids. Germline V lookup: CDR1 SGHTA, CDR2 FQGNSA. The V gene lost 5 bases and the J gene lost 1 base, with 8 bases spanning the gap. The CDR3 here is CASSRPRNTEAFF. In nucleotides, the CDR3 is TGTGCCAGCAGCCGCCCCAGGAACACTGAAGCTTTCTTT.

This clonotype was recorded a few times. The chain couples TRBV4-3 to TRBJ2-3; a possible D gene is TRBD2 (6 bases). Per germline, CDR1 LGHNA and CDR2 YSLEER. The V end lost 0 bases, the J end lost 7 bases, and 14 bases lay between the germline ends. CDR3 length equals 15 residues. For the CDR3, the DNA is TGCGCCAGCAGCCAAGAGCGGCTAGGAGGGCATACGCAGTATTTT. It specifies CASSQERLGGHTQYF.

The rearrangement joins TRBV7-9 to TRBJ1-5; 10 bases are shared with TRBD1. The length of the CDR3 is 15 residues. CDR1 is SEHNR and CDR2 is FQNEAQ in the germline V gene (reference sequence). The J segment lost 7 bases and the V segment lost 5 bases, leaving 8 bases of the junction unmatched. The CDR3 DNA is TGTGCCAGCAGCGGAGGACAGGGGGTCAAACAGCCCCAGCATTTT. Amino acid sequence: CASSGGQGVKQPQHF.

The chain uses TRBV2 and TRBJ1-1; D call uncertain. Germline loops: CDR1 SNHLY, CDR2 FYNNEI. The CDR3 covers 12 residues. Trimming took 4 bases from V and 4 from J, leaving 7 bases between them. The CDR3 protein is CASSGLGTEAFF. CDR3 nucleotides: TGTGCCAGCAGTGGACTGGGCACTGAAGCTTTCTTT.

This clonotype was counted ten times or more. The rearrangement uses TRBV25-1 and TRBJ1-1, with D tentatively TRBD1 (5 bases). The germline V and J ends were trimmed by 6 bases and 1 base, with 12 bases remaining between them. This CDR3 spans 14 amino acids. Per germline, CDR1 MGHDK and CDR2 SYGVNS. CDR3 nucleotide sequence: TGTGCCAGCAGACTACCGGGACCGAACACTGAAGCTTTCTTT. It translates to CASRLPGPNTEAFF.

This clonotype was found many times. J is TRBJ2-2 and V is TRBV28; D not certain. Germline V lookup: CDR1 MDHEN, CDR2 SYDVKM. The CDR3 has 14 residues. V was pared by 6 bases and J by 0 bases, with 8 bases between. The CDR3 DNA reads TGTGCCAGCAGATCTGGCGCGAACACCGGGGAGCTGTTTTTT. Its translation: CASRSGANTGELFF.

This clonotype occurred a few times. This chain joins TRBV4-3 and TRBJ1-1; tentative D call: TRBD1 (5 bases). The V gene lost 4 bases and the J gene lost 1 base, with 13 bases spanning the gap. The CDR3 spans 15 residues. Per the germline V gene, CDR1 is LGHNA and CDR2 is YSLEER. The CDR3 sequence: CASSPGQTGNTEAFF. CDR3 DNA: TGCGCCAGCAGCCCTGGGCAAACAGGGAACACTGAAGCTTTCTTT.

The chain is built from TRBV7-8 and TRBJ2-1; tentatively, D is TRBD2 (6 bases). CDR1 is SGHVS and CDR2 is FQNEAQ in the germline V gene. This CDR3 is 17 amino acids long. Trimming took off 2 bases at V and 5 bases at J, with 19 bases between the two ends. CDR3: CASSLSGLLRGDNEQFF. CDR3 in DNA: TGTGCCAGCAGCTTATCGGGACTCCTACGCGGAGACAATGAGCAGTTCTTC.

This clonotype appeared many times. The chain is built from TRBV7-2 and TRBJ2-4, with D possibly TRBD1 on 5 matching bases. V shed 3 bases and J shed 11 bases, with 17 bases lying between them. The CDR3 is made up of 14 amino acids. CDR1 SGHTA and CDR2 FQGNSA come from the germline V gene. Written as DNA, the CDR3 is TGTGCCAGCAGCTTTATCACAGCTAAAGGGGTTCAGTACTTC. It encodes CASSFITAKGVQYF.

This clonotype was recorded many times. This chain connects TRBV5-4 to TRBJ1-3, with 11 bases lining up with TRBD1. V trimming: 3 bases; J trimming: 3 bases; junction bases outside the gene matches: 5. The CDR3 contains 16 residues. CDR1 and CDR2 (germline): SGHNT, YYREEE (reference sequence). In DNA form, the CDR3 reads TGTGCCAGCAGCTCGGACAGGGGGCAAGTTGGAAACACCATATATTTT. Protein product: CASSSDRGQVGNTIYF. Filled out from reference TRBV5-4 and TRBJ1-3, the complete variable domain reads ETGVTQSPTHLIKTRGQQVTLRCSSQSGHNTVSWYQQALGQGPQFIFQYYREEENGRGNFPPRFSGLQFPNYSSELNVNALELDDSALYLCASSSDRGQVGNTIYFGEGSWLTVV.

This clonotype was picked up one time. One end of the junction does not line up with germline, which may come from a read error. The chain employs TRBV20-1 and TRBJ2-7; TRBD1 agrees at 9 bases. Germline V CDR1 and CDR2: DFQATT, SNEGSKA (reference sequence). The CDR3 spans 16 residues. The CDR3 here is CCARDRRAGTGREQYF. The CDR3 DNA sequence: TGCTGTGCTAGAGATAGGAGGGCCGGGACAGGGCGCGAGCAGTACTTC.

This clonotype was seen at least ten times. The V and J genes are TRBV7-8 and TRBJ2-7; 7 nucleotides align to TRBD2. This CDR3 is 13 amino acids long. Germline lookup yields CDR1 SGHVS and CDR2 FQNEAQ. The J segment lost 2 bases and the V segment lost 6 bases, leaving 4 bases of the junction unmatched. The CDR3 is CASRRGLPYEQYF. CDR3 sequence (DNA): TGTGCCAGCAGGCGGGGGTTACCCTACGAGCAGTACTTC.

In its sample, this clonotype was seen many times. J is TRBJ1-5 and V is TRBV4-2; no firm D call. The CDR3 is 14 amino acids. Germline values: CDR1 LGHNA, CDR2 YNFKEQ. Trimming shortened V by 1 base and J by 2 bases, and 6 bases separated the two germline ends. CDR3: CASSQAWGNQPQHF. CDR3 in DNA: TGTGCCAGCAGCCAAGCATGGGGCAATCAGCCCCAGCATTTT.

This clonotype was seen at least ten times. This chain connects TRBV3-1 to TRBJ1-5; D may be TRBD1 (6 bases). Trimming removed 3 bases from V and 2 bases from J, with 8 bases in between. This CDR3 has 14 amino acids. Germline CDR1 is LGHDT and CDR2 is YNNKEL (reference sequence). The CDR3, as DNA: TGTGCCAGCAGCCAGGGGGCGGGCAATCAGCCCCAGCATTTT. It codes for CASSQGAGNQPQHF.

This clonotype was recorded at least ten times. The gene calls are TRBV5-1 and TRBJ2-5; D remains unclear. Germline values: CDR1 SGHRS, CDR2 YFSETQ. The CDR3 loop spans 16 amino acids. V lost 4 bases, J lost 1 base, and 17 bases lay in between. The CDR3 protein is CASSIGWHGRQETQYF. Written as DNA, the CDR3 is TGCGCCAGCAGCATCGGCTGGCACGGCCGCCAAGAGACCCAGTACTTC.

This clonotype was seen a handful of times. The J gene is TRBJ1-2, the V gene TRBV25-1; the D is unclear. Germline CDR1 MGHDK, CDR2 SYGVNS. V dropped 7 bases and J dropped 2 bases, with 8 bases sitting between them. The CDR3 runs 12 residues. This CDR3 is CASTSMNYGYTF. DNA of the CDR3: TGTGCCAGCACTTCGATGAACTATGGCTACACCTTC.